This section outlines one T cell receptor beta chain sequence together with its context. Its antigen is as yet unknown. A junction boundary mismatches the germline segment, possibly from a read error. The data originate from a study of T cell repertoires in cytomegalovirus infection. Study background: From public TCR beta signatures came an indication of both CMV infection and matching HLA type. Regarding the study as a whole: Cumulative public TCR beta family frequency identified CMV carriers with the relevant HLA. It was HLA-C-restricted CMV-specific TCR beta clonotypes that dominated the response ex vivo.

This CDR3 spans 16 amino acids. Germline V gene sequence: CDR1 SGHVS, CDR2 FNYEAQ. TCRdb analysed the reads with MiXCR anew, one entry per CDR3 protein. In the table there are almost 550,000 distinct CDR3 sequences, more than 15% of which are singletons. The chain couples TRBV7-6 to TRBJ2-7, with 9 bases fitting TRBD2. Source material: CD8+ T cells from PBMCs. The sequence was collected from a human donor in good health (CMV status not recorded). Some clones in this sample may be carry-over from other donors' samples. CDR3 region: CDSRLARRGGTYEQYF. The CDR3 nucleotides are TGTGACAGCAGATTAGCGCGGCGGGGGGGTACCTACGAGCAGTACTTC.